The 15 T cell receptor beta chains given below trace back to one sample, sequenced in a study of T cell repertoires in cytomegalovirus infection. Their antigens are not known. TCRdb re-called the reads through MiXCR, storing one row per CDR3 protein. The sample lists about 920,000 distinct CDR3 sequences; 31% were seen once. The material was cultured CD8+ T cells from PBMCs, obtained from culture after CMV antigen stimulation. The receptor source for this set is a human donor in good health (CMV status not recorded). Some clones in this sample may be carry-over from other donors' samples.

This chain uses TRBV2 with TRBJ2-1, with D unclear. V lost 3 bases, J lost 5 bases, and 11 bases lay in between. The CDR3 length is 14 residues. The germline V gene has CDR1 SNHLY and CDR2 FYNNEI. The CDR3 sequence is CASSDMTPDNEQFF. CDR3 nucleotide sequence: TGTGCCAGCAGTGATATGACCCCAGACAATGAGCAGTTCTTC.

This clonotype was seen a few times. The CDR3 here is CASSGKGLALYEQYF. The CDR3 DNA follows: TGTGCCAGCAGCGGAAAGGGACTAGCGCTCTACGAGCAGTACTTC. The rearrangement links TRBV5-4 to TRBJ2-7; 10 bases are shared with TRBD2. Germline V gives CDR1 SGHNT, CDR2 YYREEE (reference sequence). CDR3 size: 15 residues. V gave up 4 bases and J gave up 3 bases; unmatched junction bases: 7.

J is TRBJ2-1 and V is TRBV9, with 12 nucleotides matching TRBD2. J gave up 14 bases and V 0 bases, and 9 bases lay outside the gene matches. Looked up from germline, CDR1 is SGDLS and CDR2 is YYNGEE. This CDR3 region has 15 residues. The CDR3 is CASSVGPSGGGGKFF. CDR3 DNA sequence: TGTGCCAGCAGCGTAGGGCCTAGCGGGGGGGGTGGAAAGTTCTTC.

The rearrangement links TRBV4-1 to TRBJ2-1; TRBD1 matches at 7 bases. The CDR3 covers 15 residues. Per germline, CDR1 MGHRA and CDR2 YSYEKL. V shed 1 base, J shed 2 bases, and the junction held 2 bases outside the gene matches. The CDR3 loop is CASSQVGTAYNEQFF. The CDR3 DNA reads TGCGCCAGCAGCCAAGTTGGGACAGCCTACAATGAGCAGTTCTTC.

The rearrangement uses TRBV4-1 and TRBJ2-2; maybe TRBD1 (6 bases). Germline V gene lookup returns CDR1 MGHRA and CDR2 YSYEKL. Trimming took 5 bases from V and 1 from J, leaving 11 bases between them. The CDR3 spans 15 residues. This chain's CDR3 is CASSTPGQNTGELFF. The CDR3 bases are TGCGCCAGCAGCACCCCGGGACAGAACACCGGGGAGCTGTTTTTT.

Details on this clonotype: At one end the junction does not follow the germline gene, possibly because of a read error. The chain joins TRBV6-1 to TRBJ1-5; the D is unclear. Germline V gene lookup returns CDR1 MNHNS and CDR2 SASEGT. CDR3 size: 14 residues. CDR3 nucleotide sequence: TGTGTCAGCGCCAGAGGGCCTAGCAATCAGCCCCAGCATTTT. This encodes CVSARGPSNQPQHF.

The chain is built from TRBV7-9 and TRBJ2-2, with TRBD1 matching over 8 bases. The CDR3 is 14 amino acids. V lost 6 bases, J lost 3 bases, and 3 bases stayed unmatched. Germline-derived CDR1 and CDR2 are SEHNR and FQNEAQ (reference sequence). CDR3 in DNA: TGTGCCAGCAGGGGACAGGAGCACACCGGGGAGCTGTTTTTT. Translation: CASRGQEHTGELFF.

In its sample, this clonotype was seen a few times. This chain's CDR3 is CASSQGASGLNEQFF. The CDR3 bases are TGTGCCAGCAGCCAAGGGGCTAGCGGGCTTAATGAGCAGTTCTTC. This chain joins TRBV3-1 and TRBJ2-1, with 8 positions matching TRBD2. The germline CDR1 and CDR2 sequences are LGHDT and YNNKEL (reference sequence). This CDR3 contains 15 residues. Germline trimming cut 1 base from V and 7 bases from J; bases unmatched to any gene: 6.

The table lists this clonotype with a few counts. The genes are TRBV14 and TRBJ2-1, with TRBD1 matching 7 bases. This CDR3 is 16 amino acids long. Germline assignment: CDR1 SGHDN and CDR2 FVKESK. Trimming cost V 1 base and J 4 bases; bases outside gene matches: 7. The CDR3 bases are TGTGCCAGCAGCCAAGTAGGGGGCTGGATTTACAATGAGCAGTTCTTC. Translated: CASSQVGGWIYNEQFF.

The V gene is TRBV2, the J gene TRBJ2-2; the match to TRBD1 covers 8 bases. Germline-derived CDR1 and CDR2 are SNHLY and FYNNEI. The CDR3 loop spans 15 amino acids. V gave up 7 bases and J gave up 1 base; unmatched junction bases: 5. The CDR3 sequence is CASINRGVNTGELFF. The DNA of the CDR3 is TGTGCCAGCATTAACAGGGGGGTGAACACCGGGGAGCTGTTTTTT.

This clonotype was detected ten times or more. The chain has TRBV7-3 and TRBJ2-3, with D tentatively TRBD1 (5 bases). Trimming cost V 0 bases and J 0 bases, with 13 bases left between them. The CDR3 is 17 residues long. The V gene's germline CDR1 is SGHTA and CDR2 FQGTGA. In nucleotides, the CDR3 is TGTGCCAGCAGCTTAACGGCCAGGGCCCCTAGCACAGATACGCAGTATTTT. It codes for CASSLTARAPSTDTQYF. Full variable domain (missing parts from reference TRBV7-3 and TRBJ2-3): GAGVSQTPSNKVTEKGKYVELRCDPISGHTALYWYRQSLGQGPEFLIYFQGTGAADDSGLPNDRFFAVRPEGSVSTLKIQRTERGDSAVYLCASSLTARAPSTDTQYFGPGTRLTVL.

This clonotype has just a few counts. The rearrangement joins TRBV6-6 to TRBJ1-2; TRBD1 matches at 8 bases. The germline V gene has CDR1 MNHNY and CDR2 SVGAGI (reference sequence). The CDR3 has 15 amino acids. The ends lost 6 bases at V and 5 bases at J; junction bases unmatched: 11. The CDR3 reads CASSRDRSLNYGYTF. The DNA for the CDR3 is TGTGCCAGCAGCCGGGACAGGTCCTTGAATTATGGCTACACCTTC.

This clonotype has a count of ten or more. The gene calls are TRBV10-3 and TRBJ2-7; D unclear. In germline, CDR1 is ENHRY, CDR2 SYGVKD. The V end was cut by 3 bases, the J end by 2 bases, with 5 bases between. This CDR3 comprises 12 residues. The CDR3 bases are TGTGCCATCAGTGACCCCCCCTACGAGCAGTACGTC. This sequence encodes CAISDPPYEQYV.

The rearrangement joins TRBV6-1 to TRBJ2-1; D is unclear. Trimming removed 5 bases from V and 8 bases from J, with 19 bases in between. Per the germline V gene, CDR1 is MNHNS and CDR2 is SASEGT. The CDR3 is 15 amino acids. The CDR3 region is CASSSRLAQFHEQFF. In DNA, the CDR3 is TGTGCCAGCAGTTCCCGACTCGCCCAATTTCATGAGCAGTTCTTC.

J is TRBJ2-1 and V is TRBV7-6; D is perhaps TRBD1 or TRBD2 (6 bases each). V lost 0 bases to trimming and J lost 10 bases, with 19 bases between them. Germline V gene lookup returns CDR1 SGHVS and CDR2 FNYEAQ. This CDR3 spans 16 amino acids. The CDR3 spells CASSLAEGQGSVEQFF. The CDR3 DNA follows: TGTGCCAGCAGCTTAGCGGAGGGGCAGGGGTCGGTGGAGCAGTTCTTC.